These T cell receptor beta chains were read from a single sample in a study of blood T cells in healthy people across ages. TCRdb passed the 5' RACE reads through MiXCR, listing each CDR3 protein once. The repertoire holds 1.5 million to 1.8 million distinct CDR3 sequences, with roughly 43% as singletons. The specimen was blood. The receptor set was obtained from a young woman in good health. CDR3s include the opening cysteine and the closing phenylalanine or tryptophan. A D gene is named only where the DNA matches it firmly. Only part of the rows carry a size: once, few, many, or a class if the clone is expanded.

>TRBV29-1|-|TRBD1|TRBJ2-1|14
CSVNRDRAYNEQFF
TGCAGCGTTAACCGGGACAGGGCCTACAATGAGCAGTTCTTC
>TRBV10-3|-|-|TRBJ2-7|13
CAISIRRSYEQYF
TGTGCCATCAGCATCAGGAGGTCCTACGAGCAGTACTTC
>TRBV11-1|-|-|TRBJ1-4|15
CASSLAGTTNEKLFF
TGTGCCAGCAGCTTAGCCGGGACAACTAATGAAAAACTGTTTTTT
>TRBV12-3/TRBV12-4|-|-|TRBJ1-6|14
CASSTTGGLSPLHF
TGTGCCAGCAGTACGACAGGCGGGCTTTCACCCCTCCACTTT
>TRBV12-3/TRBV12-4|few|-|TRBJ1-4|15
CASSDNRVGARKLFF
TGTGCCAGCAGTGATAATAGGGTCGGGGCCCGAAAACTGTTTTTT
>TRBV6-2/TRBV6-3|many|TRBD2|TRBJ2-3|14
CASTPSGRRNTQYF
TGTGCCAGCACTCCTAGCGGGAGGAGGAATACGCAGTATTTT
>TRBV28|-|TRBD2|TRBJ2-3|15
CASSRGTTNTDTQYF
TGTGCCAGCAGTCGCGGGACTACCAACACAGATACGCAGTATTTT
>TRBV7-2|-|TRBD2|TRBJ2-1|20
CASSLMPGLAGGPAGNEQFF
TGTGCCAGCAGCTTAATGCCGGGACTAGCGGGAGGGCCGGCGGGCAATGAGCAGTTCTTC
>TRBV12-3/TRBV12-4|few|-|TRBJ1-1|13
CASSSEGGTEAFF
TGTGCCAGCAGTTCGGAGGGTGGAACTGAAGCTTTCTTT
>TRBV12-3/TRBV12-4|few|-|TRBJ1-5|15
CASTISDGGNQPQHF
TGTGCCAGCACCATAAGTGACGGTGGCAATCAGCCCCAGCATTTT
>TRBV30|-|-|TRBJ2-1|14
CAWSYGQGKGWQFF
TGTGCCTGGAGCTATGGACAAGGGAAAGGTTGGCAGTTCTTC
>TRBV6-6|-|TRBD2|TRBJ2-3|15
CASSITSAGTDTQYF
TGTGCCAGCAGTATCACTAGCGCGGGCACAGATACGCAGTATTTT
>TRBV5-1|-|TRBD1|TRBJ1-4|16
CASSFSGQGGNEKLFF
TGCGCCAGCAGCTTTTCCGGACAGGGTGGAAATGAAAAACTGTTTTTT
>TRBV10-3|-|TRBD2|TRBJ2-3|16
CAIRGLAGAFTDTQYF
TGTGCCATCAGAGGACTAGCGGGGGCGTTCACAGATACGCAGTATTTT
>TRBV7-9|few|-|TRBJ2-3|16
CASSFRGGSVTDTQYF
TGTGCCAGCAGCTTTCGAGGGGGTAGCGTTACAGATACGCAGTATTTT
>TRBV5-6|-|TRBD2|TRBJ2-1|16
CASSLRPGLAYNEQFF
TGTGCCAGCAGCTTGCGGCCGGGACTAGCTTACAATGAGCAGTTCTTC
>TRBV6-5|-|TRBD2|TRBJ2-7|14
CASSLAGTLNEQYF
TGTGCCAGCAGCTTAGCGGGGACCCTAAATGAGCAGTACTTC
>TRBV20-1|few|TRBD1|TRBJ1-6|15
CSARGTGGRNSPLHF
TGCAGTGCTAGAGGGACAGGCGGGAGAAATTCACCCCTCCACTTT
>TRBV7-9|-|-|TRBJ1-1|12
CASSLGIIEAFF
TGTGCCAGCAGCTTAGGTATAATTGAAGCTTTCTTT
>TRBV19|-|TRBD1|TRBJ1-2|15
CASSISGTGNNGYTF
TGTGCCAGTAGTATATCCGGGACAGGGAATAATGGCTACACCTTC
>TRBV20-1|few|-|TRBJ2-1|14
CSARDRVRTNEQFF
TGCAGTGCTAGAGATCGAGTACGGACCAATGAGCAGTTCTTC
>TRBV12-3/TRBV12-4|-|-|TRBJ2-7|14
CASRRDTMSYEQYF
TGTGCCAGCAGGCGGGACACCATGAGCTACGAGCAGTACTTC
>TRBV4-3|many|-|TRBJ2-7|14
CASSQGVGPYEQYF
TGTGCCAGCAGCCAAGGGGTAGGGCCCTACGAGCAGTACTTC
>TRBV12-3/TRBV12-4|few|-|TRBJ2-7|16
CASSPARVRSSYEQYF
TGTGCCAGCAGTCCGGCTCGGGTTCGAAGCTCCTACGAGCAGTACTTC
>TRBV20-1|-|-|TRBJ1-5|17
CSARPPIGGTLNQPQHF
TGCAGTGCTAGACCACCTATCGGGGGGACTCTCAATCAGCCCCAGCATTTT
>TRBV12-3/TRBV12-4|-|TRBD2|TRBJ2-1|17
CASSPRRVAGMAGEQFF
TGTGCCAGCAGTCCCCGGAGGGTAGCGGGGATGGCCGGTGAGCAGTTCTTC
>TRBV20-1|-|TRBD2|TRBJ2-5|15
CSAREGSGEGVTQYF
TGCAGTGCTAGAGAGGGCAGCGGGGAGGGAGTGACCCAGTACTTC
>TRBV28|-|TRBD1|TRBJ2-7|13
CASSPTQGPEQYF
TGTGCCAGCAGTCCTACACAGGGGCCCGAGCAGTACTTC
>TRBV29-1|few|-|TRBJ1-5|15
CSVGDGLGAGQPQHF
TGCAGCGTTGGGGATGGGTTGGGGGCAGGGCAGCCCCAGCATTTT
>TRBV5-1|few|TRBD2|TRBJ2-1|20
CASSLPDTQKAGVMYNEQFF
TGCGCCAGCAGCTTGCCGGACACCCAGAAAGCGGGAGTAATGTACAATGAGCAGTTCTTC
>TRBV7-9|once|TRBD2|TRBJ2-1|13
CATQAGVYNEQFF
TGTGCCACTCAAGCGGGGGTCTACAATGAGCAGTTCTTC
>TRBV2|once|-|TRBJ1-1|13
CASSEGDPPEAFF
TGTGCCAGCAGTGAAGGTGATCCCCCTGAAGCTTTCTTT
>TRBV28|-|-|TRBJ1-2|14
CASTAGGASYGYTF
TGTGCCAGCACCGCCGGGGGGGCTAGCTATGGCTACACCTTC
>TRBV6-5|few|-|TRBJ1-5|13
CASRQGRNQPQHF
TGTGCCAGCAGACAGGGAAGGAATCAGCCCCAGCATTTT
>TRBV7-8|-|-|TRBJ2-2|14
CASRVGPGTGELYF
-
>TRBV27|-|-|TRBJ1-2|13
CASRGRGGNGYTF
TGTGCCAGCAGAGGCAGGGGAGGGAATGGCTACACCTTC
>TRBV3-1|few|TRBD1|TRBJ1-1|15
CASSQGTGMKTEAFF
TGTGCCAGCAGCCAAGGGACAGGAATGAAAACTGAAGCTTTCTTT
>TRBV29-1|-|TRBD1|TRBJ1-1|13
CSVEGQGYTEAFF
TGCAGCGTTGAAGGACAGGGGTACACTGAAGCTTTCTTT
>TRBV3-1|-|-|TRBJ1-1|15
CASSQARSQGSEAFF
TGTGCCAGCAGCCAAGCGCGATCTCAGGGCTCTGAAGCTTTCTTT
>TRBV3-1|-|TRBD2|TRBJ2-1|17
CASTLEDSGGLYNEQFF
TGTGCCAGCACCCTGGAAGATAGCGGGGGGTTGTACAATGAGCAGTTCTTC
>TRBV7-9|-|TRBD1|TRBJ1-2|14
CASSPTQGFYGYTF
TGTGCCAGCAGCCCCACACAGGGGTTCTATGGCTACACCTTC
>TRBV27|few|TRBD1|TRBJ2-7|15
CASSFRGQSSYEQYF
TGTGCCAGCAGTTTTCGGGGACAGAGCTCCTACGAGCAGTACTTC
>TRBV28|many|-|TRBJ2-1|14
CASSPGDSYNEQFF
TGTGCCAGCAGTCCAGGGGATAGCTACAATGAGCAGTTCTTC
>TRBV14|-|TRBD1|TRBJ2-1|15
CASSPAGGTHNEQFF
TGTGCCAGCAGCCCGGCAGGGGGAACTCACAATGAGCAGTTCTTC
>TRBV28|few|TRBD2|TRBJ2-7|13
CATWTSGKYEQYF
TGTGCCACCTGGACTAGCGGGAAATACGAGCAGTACTTC
>TRBV7-9|-|-|TRBJ1-4|15
CASSLDGGRAEKLFF
TGTGCCAGCAGCTTAGACGGGGGGCGCGCAGAAAAACTGTTTTTT
>TRBV9|-|-|TRBJ2-1|15
CASSVAPHSYNEQFF
TGTGCCAGCAGCGTAGCCCCCCACTCCTACAATGAGCAGTTCTTC
>TRBV7-9|many|-|TRBJ2-7|14
CASSLMAGGDEQYF
TGTGCCAGCAGCTTAATGGCAGGGGGGGACGAGCAGTACTTC
>TRBV3-1|few|-|TRBJ2-3|13
CASKSHGGDTQYF
TGTGCCAGCAAATCCCACGGGGGAGATACGCAGTATTTT
>TRBV10-3|-|TRBD2|TRBJ2-7|15
CAISESTGGLDEQYF
TGTGCCATCAGTGAGTCAACGGGGGGGCTCGACGAGCAGTACTTC
>TRBV4-1|-|-|TRBJ1-6|14
CASSQRILIFPLHF
TGCGCCAGCAGCCAAAGGATCCTGATTTTTCCCCTCCACTTT
>TRBV20-1|-|-|TRBJ1-1|13
CSATPDGNTEAFF
TGCAGTGCTACCCCCGACGGGAACACTGAAGCTTTCTTT